The sequence of this TCR beta chain was determined in a study of control samples from healthy donors and cancer patients. Method: immunoSEQ multiplex PCR; TCRdb's copy keeps in-frame clones and lacks some. The sample has approximately 100,000 clones; approximately 90% are singletons. V lost 4 bases and J lost 6, with 28 bases in between. The CDR3 covers 20 residues. Germline CDR1 MNHEY, CDR2 SMNVEV (reference sequence). Specimen: blood. This TCR was sampled from a young man in good health. The chain has TRBV27 and TRBJ1-6, with a tentative D call TRBD1 (5 bases). The chain's CDR3 is CASSYPGRGPPSSGNSPLHF. The CDR3 DNA is TGTGCCAGCAGTTATCCCGGGAGGGGCCCTCCGTCCTCAGGTAATTCACCCCTCCACTTT.